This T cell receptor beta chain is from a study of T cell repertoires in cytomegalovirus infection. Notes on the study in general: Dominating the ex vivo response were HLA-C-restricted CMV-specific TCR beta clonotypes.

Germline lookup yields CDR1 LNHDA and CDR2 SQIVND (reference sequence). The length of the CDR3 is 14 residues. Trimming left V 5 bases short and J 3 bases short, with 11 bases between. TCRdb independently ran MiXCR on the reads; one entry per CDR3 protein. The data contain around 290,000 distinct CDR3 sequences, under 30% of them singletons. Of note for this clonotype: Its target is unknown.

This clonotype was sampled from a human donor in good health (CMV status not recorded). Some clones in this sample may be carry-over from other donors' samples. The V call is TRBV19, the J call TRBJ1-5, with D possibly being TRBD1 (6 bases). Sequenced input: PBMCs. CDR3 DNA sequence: TGTGCCAGTAGTCGGGACAAGGTCAATCAGCCCCAGCATTTT. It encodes CASSRDKVNQPQHF.